These 25 T cell receptor beta chains were all obtained from the same sample, sequenced in a study of blood T cell repertoires in COVID-19. Assay used: immunoSEQ multiplex PCR; TCRdb lists only in-frame clones, some missing. This table holds under 150,000 clones, approximately 84% found once. Specimen: peripheral blood. The receptors originated from a man aged 40-49 years with acute or convalescent COVID-19.

This clone showed up just a few times. CDR3 DNA sequence: TGTGCCAGCAGCCTAGCCCGGGGGGGCTACGAGCAGTACTTC. Translated, it gives CASSLARGGYEQYF. The rearrangement uses TRBV11-2 and TRBJ2-7, with 8 nucleotides matching TRBD2. The ends lost 5 bases at V and 3 bases at J; junction bases unmatched: 6. Germline V gene data show CDR1 as SGHAT and CDR2 as FQNNGV. This CDR3 comprises 14 residues.

V gene TRBV15 combines with J gene TRBJ2-7, with TRBD1 identical over 8 bases. This CDR3 comprises 12 residues. Germline V gene lookup returns CDR1 LNHNV and CDR2 YYDKDF (reference sequence). Unmatched junction bases numbered 2, after V lost 3 bases and J lost 7 bases. DNA for the CDR3: TGTGCCACCAGCAGCGGGACAGGAGAGCAGTACTTC. This translates into CATSSGTGEQYF. Using reference TRBV15 and TRBJ2-7 for the parts outside the CDR3, the full variable domain is DAMVIQNPRYQVTQFGKPVTLSCSQTLNHNVMYWYQQKSSQAPKLLFHYYDKDFNNEADTPDNFQSRRPNTSFCFLDIRSPGLGDTAMYLCATSSGTGEQYFGPGTRLTVT.

This sequence joins TRBV24-1 and TRBJ2-2, with TRBD2 as a possible D gene (5 bases). The ends were cut back, 4 bases at V and 4 bases at J, with 12 bases in the middle. In germline, CDR1 is KGHDR, CDR2 SFDVKD. The CDR3 is made up of 15 amino acids. The CDR3 loop is CATSDSRGSTGELFF. CDR3 DNA sequence: TGTGCCACCAGTGACTCCCGCGGGTCCACCGGGGAGCTGTTTTTT.

The rearrangement uses TRBV6-5 and TRBJ1-3; 8 bases agree with TRBD1. The CDR3 is 15 residues long. V lost 7 bases, J lost 2 bases, and 7 bases stayed unmatched. Germline loops: CDR1 MNHEY, CDR2 SVGAGI. The CDR3 bases are TGTGCCAGCACCCGACAGGGGAAGACTGGAAACACCATATATTTT. It encodes CASTRQGKTGNTIYF.

The chain joins TRBV5-4 to TRBJ2-5; D not certain. The CDR3 covers 13 residues. Trimming cost V 2 bases and J 2 bases, with 7 bases left between them. From germline, CDR1 is SGHNT and CDR2 YYREEE (reference sequence). CDR3 sequence (DNA): TGTGCCAGCAGCTTTCTGGAGCAAGAGACCCAGTACTTC. Translation: CASSFLEQETQYF.

Here the CDR3 DNA reads TGTGCCAGCAGCCAAAAAACGGGCGGGCAGATCTACAATGAGCAGTTCTTC. As protein: CASSQKTGGQIYNEQFF. The chain is built from TRBV3-1 (or the pseudogene TRBV3-2) and TRBJ2-1, with D tentatively TRBD2 (5 bases). Looked up from germline, CDR1 is LGHDT and CDR2 is YNNKEL (reference sequence). V was cut by 2 bases and J by 3 bases, with 17 bases left in between. There are 17 residues in the CDR3.

The CDR3 here is CASSENTQGTGRLVGQYF. DNA for the CDR3: TGTGCCAGCAGCGAGAACACTCAAGGGACAGGGAGATTGGTGGGGCAGTACTTC. This rearrangement joins TRBV5-6 to TRBJ2-7; 9 nucleotides line up with TRBD1. The CDR3 length is 18 residues. The V gene end was trimmed by 4 bases and the J gene end by 9 bases; junction bases not matched to a gene: 23. CDR1 and CDR2 (germline): SGHDT, YYEEEE.

The chain uses TRBV6-4 and TRBJ1-1; D remains ambiguous. CDR3 length: 15 residues. The V end lost 6 bases, the J end lost 1 base, and 15 bases lay between the germline ends. Germline values: CDR1 MRHNA, CDR2 SNTAGT. The CDR3 loop reads CASRPGVYGNTEAFF. The DNA for the CDR3 is TGTGCCAGCAGGCCCGGGGTTTACGGGAACACTGAAGCTTTCTTT.

This clone was seen a single time. The chain couples TRBV18 to TRBJ1-1, with 9 positions matching TRBD1. Germline V gene sequence: CDR1 KGHSH, CDR2 LQKENI. This CDR3 region has 16 residues. V dropped 6 bases and J dropped 1; count of bases not matched to a gene: 9. The CDR3 coding sequence is TGTGCCAGCTCGCGCGTCGGACAGGGGAAGAACACTGAAGCTTTCTTT. Translated: CASSRVGQGKNTEAFF.

This clone has a single count. The chain joins TRBV27 to TRBJ2-1; D ambiguous. The CDR3 runs to 14 residues. Germline lookup yields CDR1 MNHEY and CDR2 SMNVEV (reference sequence). Deletions cut 5 bases from V and 8 bases from J, with 16 bases between. The CDR3 DNA sequence: TGTGCCAGCAGTCCATCGCACGCGGCCCATGAGCAGTTCTTC. This encodes CASSPSHAAHEQFF.

V usage is TRBV6-1 and J usage is TRBJ2-1; 9 bases match TRBD1. Germline values: CDR1 MNHNS, CDR2 SASEGT. V shed 2 bases, J shed 10 bases, and the junction held 3 bases outside the gene matches. The CDR3 has 13 amino acids. The CDR3 DNA reads TGTGCCAGCAGTGAACAAGGGACAGGGGAGCAGTTCTTC. Amino acids: CASSEQGTGEQFF.

The genes are TRBV7-9 and TRBJ1-1; TRBD1 matches 12 bases. The V gene's germline CDR1 is SEHNR and CDR2 FQNEAQ (reference sequence). J lost 9 bases, V lost 8 bases, and 13 bases had no gene match. This CDR3 comprises 15 residues. The CDR3 region has the DNA TGTGCCAGCCTCTTCGCCGGGACAGGGGGCGCAAAAGCTTTCTTT. It is translated as CASLFAGTGGAKAFF.

This clone was detected only once. The chain recombines TRBV19 with TRBJ2-2, with D maybe TRBD2 (6 bases). The CDR3 sequence is 12 residues long. CDR1 and CDR2 (germline): LNHDA, SQIVND (reference sequence). Trimming removed 5 bases at V and 9 bases at J, with 10 bases between. CDR3 sequence (DNA): TGTGCCAGTAGTCGGGGGATCTGGGAGCTGTTTTTT. Translation gives CASSRGIWELFF.

The V gene is TRBV27, the J gene TRBJ2-5; 8 positions match TRBD2. The germline CDR1 and CDR2 sequences are MNHEY and SMNVEV (reference sequence). Unmatched junction bases numbered 6, after V lost 8 bases and J lost 4 bases. The CDR3 consists of 13 residues. The CDR3 sequence: CASSGLAGETQYF. The DNA for the CDR3 is TGTGCCAGCTCCGGACTAGCAGGAGAGACCCAGTACTTC.

This sequence joins TRBV18 and TRBJ2-3; the match to TRBD2 covers 10 bases. This CDR3 is built from 17 residues. Germline V CDR1 and CDR2: KGHSH, LQKENI. V dropped 5 bases and J dropped 5; count of bases not matched to a gene: 13. This chain's CDR3 is CASSKYPSGGLVDTQYF. DNA for the CDR3: TGTGCCAGCTCAAAATACCCTAGCGGGGGCCTAGTAGATACGCAGTATTTT.

The J gene is TRBJ1-1, the V gene TRBV3-1 (or the pseudogene TRBV3-2); D might be TRBD1 (5 bases). V lost 1 base and J lost 0, with 12 bases in between. This CDR3 contains 16 residues. The germline V gene has CDR1 LGHDT and CDR2 YNNKEL (reference sequence). The CDR3 DNA sequence: TGTGCCAGCAGCCAAGGGGACTGGGGCATGAACACTGAAGCTTTCTTT. Its translation is CASSQGDWGMNTEAFF.

This clone was counted a single time. The chain employs TRBV5-1 and TRBJ1-1, with 7 bases fitting TRBD1. Germline CDR1 reads SGHRS; CDR2 reads YFSETQ. This CDR3 region has 16 residues. With 3 bases clipped from V and 3 bases from J, the junction kept 11 bases outside the gene matches. As DNA, the CDR3 is TGCGCCAGCAGCTCTTTACCCGGGACAGACTACACTGAAGCTTTCTTT. Translated, it gives CASSSLPGTDYTEAFF.

The chain carries TRBV27 and TRBJ1-4; 8 bases map to TRBD1. The CDR3 loop spans 14 amino acids. Germline CDR1 MNHEY, CDR2 SMNVEV (reference sequence). V trimming: 4 bases; J trimming: 6 bases; junction bases outside the gene matches: 4. CDR3 in DNA: TGTGCCAGCAGTTCAGGGGGCGAGTATGAAAAACTGTTTTTT. Translating it yields CASSSGGEYEKLFF. Based on the CDR3 plus reference TRBV27 and TRBJ1-4, the full variable domain is EAQVTQNPRYLITVTGKKLTVTCSQNMNHEYMSWYRQDPGLGLRQIYYSMNVEVTDKGDVPEGYKVSRKEKRNFPLILESPSPNQTSLYFCASSSGGEYEKLFFGSGTQLSVL.

The gene calls are TRBV9 and TRBJ2-1; TRBD2 matches at 8 bases. Germline V gene sequence: CDR1 SGDLS, CDR2 YYNGEE. V trimming: 0 bases; J trimming: 4 bases; junction bases outside the gene matches: 3. This CDR3 region has 15 residues. The CDR3, as DNA: TGTGCCAGCAGCGTAGGAGGCGGGGGGTACAATGAGCAGTTCTTC. Protein: CASSVGGGGYNEQFF.

This clone was seen once. V gene TRBV3-1 (or the pseudogene TRBV3-2) combines with J gene TRBJ1-2; a possible D gene is TRBD1 (5 bases). Germline CDR1 reads LGHDT; CDR2 reads YNNKEL (reference sequence). This CDR3 is 13 amino acids long. Trimming cost V 3 bases and J 4 bases, with 9 bases left between them. DNA of the CDR3: TGTGCCAGCAGCCAGGGGCAGACCTATGGCTACACCTTC. This gives the protein CASSQGQTYGYTF.

The CDR3 loop is CASRNTAPRNTEAFF. Written as DNA, the CDR3 is TGTGCCAGTAGGAACACCGCCCCCCGTAACACTGAAGCTTTCTTT. This rearrangement joins TRBV19 to TRBJ1-1; D remains ambiguous. This CDR3 has 15 amino acids. V was cut by 6 bases and J by 2 bases, with 16 bases left in between. Germline CDR1 is LNHDA and CDR2 is SQIVND (reference sequence).

This clone was counted a few times. CDR3 residues: CASSPGQGARSNQPQHF. CDR3 in DNA: TGTGCCAGTAGTCCGGGACAGGGGGCGCGAAGCAATCAGCCCCAGCATTTT. The J gene is TRBJ1-5, the V gene TRBV19, with 12 bases identical to TRBD1. V was pared by 5 bases and J by 1 base, with 6 bases of the junction left unmatched. CDR1 is LNHDA and CDR2 is SQIVND in the germline V gene (reference sequence). The CDR3 length is 17 residues.

V usage is TRBV24-1 and J usage is TRBJ1-2; D possibly corresponds to TRBD1 (5 bases). Looked up from germline, CDR1 is KGHDR and CDR2 is SFDVKD. V lost 6 bases, J lost 8 bases, and 12 bases lay in between. This CDR3 has 12 amino acids. This chain's CDR3 is CATSNPGWGYTF. CDR3 in DNA: TGTGCCACCAGTAATCCAGGGTGGGGCTACACCTTC.

The chain uses TRBV13 and TRBJ2-7; D perhaps matches TRBD1 (5 bases). The ends were cut back, 0 bases at V and 1 base at J, with 13 bases in the middle. Germline lookup yields CDR1 PRHDT and CDR2 FYEKMQ (reference sequence). The CDR3 extends over 16 amino acids. The CDR3 here is CASSLGLQGESYEQYF. CDR3 DNA: TGTGCCAGCAGCTTAGGCCTCCAGGGTGAGTCCTACGAGCAGTACTTC.

The chain combines TRBV6-6 with TRBJ1-2, with a tentative D call TRBD1 (6 bases). In germline, CDR1 is MNHNY, CDR2 SVGAGI (reference sequence). Trimming took off 8 bases at V and 4 bases at J, with 11 bases between the two ends. CDR3 length: 12 residues. CDR3 bases: TGTGCCAGCGGGGGACAAATCTATGGCTACACCTTC. Its translation is CASGGQIYGYTF.